The table lists the clone carrying this TCR beta chain with a few counts. The antigen remains undetermined. These data originate in a study of T-cell memory formation after mild COVID-19. Study background: TCR clusters largely stayed donor specific. Study findings and constraints: Contracting CD4+ clones lay largely in CM and EM, with CD8+ ones residing in EMRA. Balance between CD4 and CD8 was seen in clones contracting day 15 to 85, and a CD4+ lean was seen in later expanders.

With 2 bases removed from V and 3 bases from J, the gap between germline ends came to 7 bases. The CDR3 spans 13 residues. Looked up from germline, CDR1 is KGHDR and CDR2 is SFDVKD. 5'RACE with constant-segment primers yielded barcoded, UMI-tagged TCR alpha and TCR beta cDNA libraries. TCRdb itself ran the 5' RACE reads through MiXCR, one entry per CDR3 protein. The table has roughly 200,000 distinct CDR3 sequences, roughly 17% seen once. Sequencing was done on a sample of PBMCs or a T cell subset sorted from them (not recorded which). The TCR was taken from an adult woman who had mild COVID-19 (a few samples of this study predate the infection). Cell type and time point are not known. This chain uses TRBV24-1 with TRBJ2-7, with D unresolved. The DNA of the CDR3 is TGTGCCACCAGTGATTCTCCTTACTACGAGCAGTACTTC. Protein sequence: CATSDSPYYEQYF.